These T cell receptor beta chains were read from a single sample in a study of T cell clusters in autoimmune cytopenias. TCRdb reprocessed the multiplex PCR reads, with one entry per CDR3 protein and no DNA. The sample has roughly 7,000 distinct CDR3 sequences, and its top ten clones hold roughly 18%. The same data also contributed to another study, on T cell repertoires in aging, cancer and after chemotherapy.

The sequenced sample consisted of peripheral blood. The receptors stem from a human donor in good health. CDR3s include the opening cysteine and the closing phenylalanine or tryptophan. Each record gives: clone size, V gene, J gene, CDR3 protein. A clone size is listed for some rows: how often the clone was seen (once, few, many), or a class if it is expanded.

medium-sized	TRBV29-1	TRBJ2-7	CSVTVSYEQYF
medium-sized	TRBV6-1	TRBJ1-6	CASSIRQGGHSPLHF
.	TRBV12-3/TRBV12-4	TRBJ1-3	CASWGVAGNTIYF
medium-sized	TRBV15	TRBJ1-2	CATSREGGRGYGYTF
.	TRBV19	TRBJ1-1	CASSRGGRGRSEAFF
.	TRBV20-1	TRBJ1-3	CSADDRGRGNTIYF
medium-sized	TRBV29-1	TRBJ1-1	CSVEEGMNTEAFF
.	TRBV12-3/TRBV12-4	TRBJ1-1	CASSFRPTQGAATEAFF
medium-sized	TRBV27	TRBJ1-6	CASRTTTDNSPLHF
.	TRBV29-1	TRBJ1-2	CSVRPPGQGGYTF
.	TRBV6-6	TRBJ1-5	CASSPFGIRAGQPQHF
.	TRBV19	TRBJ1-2	CASIHSGGREGYTF
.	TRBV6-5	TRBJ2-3	CASTRQPMGTDTQYF
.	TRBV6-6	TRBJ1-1	CASSYSQNTEAFF
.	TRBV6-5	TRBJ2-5	CASSYGGGETQYF
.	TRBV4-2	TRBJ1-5	CASSQDYRVDQPQHF
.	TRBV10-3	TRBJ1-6	CAISPSNGGVLSPLHF
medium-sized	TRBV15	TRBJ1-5	CATSRVVGTGRQPQHF
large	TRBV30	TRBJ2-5	CAWTRRGGKETQYF
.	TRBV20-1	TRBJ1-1	CSARKERVEAFF
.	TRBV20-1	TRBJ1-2	CSARDPSNYGYTF
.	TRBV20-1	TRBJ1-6	CSAGAGNSPLHF